This T cell receptor beta chain was captured in a study of beta chain features in type 1 diabetes. In germline, CDR1 is SGHNT, CDR2 YYREEE (reference sequence). This CDR3 spans 15 amino acids. V lost 0 bases and J 7 bases, leaving 13 bases between the germline ends. The study reverse transcribed the entire isolated RNA, so it sequenced expressed TCRB transcripts. Sequenced by immunoSEQ multiplex PCR; TCRdb stores in-frame clones only, minus some. The profile covers 120,000 to 150,000 clones, with 6.9% appearing a single time and under 1.5% taken by the ten largest. In its sample, this clone was seen many times.

The sequence was obtained from a woman in her twenties or thirties in good health. The chain couples TRBV5-4 to TRBJ2-2; D perhaps matches TRBD1 (5 bases). Sequencing input: central memory CD4+ T cells from blood. The CDR3 DNA follows: TGTGCCAGCAGCTTGGCGGCAGGGCTGCGCGGGGAGCTGTTTTTT. This gives the protein CASSLAAGLRGELFF. Full variable domain (missing parts from reference TRBV5-4 and TRBJ2-2): ETGVTQSPTHLIKTRGQQVTLRCSSQSGHNTVSWYQQALGQGPQFIFQYYREEENGRGNFPPRFSGLQFPNYSSELNVNALELDDSALYLCASSLAAGLRGELFFGEGSRLTVL.